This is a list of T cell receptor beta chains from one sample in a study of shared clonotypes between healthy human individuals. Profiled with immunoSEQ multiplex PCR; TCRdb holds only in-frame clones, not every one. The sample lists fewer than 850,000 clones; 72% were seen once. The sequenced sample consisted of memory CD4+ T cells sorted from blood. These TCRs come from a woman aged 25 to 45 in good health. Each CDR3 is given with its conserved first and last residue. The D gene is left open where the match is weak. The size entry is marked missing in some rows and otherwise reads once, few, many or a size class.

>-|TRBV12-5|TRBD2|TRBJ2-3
CASGLAGADTQYF
TGTGCTAGTGGACTAGCGGGAGCAGATACGCAGTATTTT
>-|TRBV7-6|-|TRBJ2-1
CASSLDREWEQFF
TGTGCCAGCAGCTTAGACCGGGAATGGGAGCAGTTCTTC
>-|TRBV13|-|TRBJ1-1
CASSFVNSNTEAFF
TGTGCCAGCAGCTTTGTGAACTCGAACACTGAAGCTTTCTTT
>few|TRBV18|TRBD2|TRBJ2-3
CASSPPGLADTQYF
TGTGCCAGCTCACCACCGGGACTAGCGGATACGCAGTATTTT
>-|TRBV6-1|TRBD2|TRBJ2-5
CAGRVAGASETQYF
TGTGCTGGGAGGGTAGCGGGAGCGTCGGAGACCCAGTACTTC
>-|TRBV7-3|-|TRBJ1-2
CASSLSGKRGYTF
TGTGCCAGCAGCTTATCAGGGAAACGTGGCTACACCTTC
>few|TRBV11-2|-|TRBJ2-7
CASSAQDSPAPYEQYF
TGTGCCAGCAGCGCCCAGGACTCCCCGGCACCCTACGAGCAGTACTTC
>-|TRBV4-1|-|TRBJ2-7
CASSQVSTRVFKPEQYF
TGCGCCAGCAGCCAGGTCAGCACTAGAGTCTTCAAACCCGAGCAGTACTTC
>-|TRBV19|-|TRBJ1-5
CASQRTVSNQPQHF
TGTGCCAGCCAGAGGACGGTTAGCAATCAGCCCCAGCATTTT
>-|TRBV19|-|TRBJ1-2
CASKVWGAPPNYGYTF
TGTGCCAGTAAGGTTTGGGGAGCACCTCCGAACTATGGCTACACCTTC
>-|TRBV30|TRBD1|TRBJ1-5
CAWSIRDSHQPQHF
TGTGCCTGGAGTATCCGGGACAGCCATCAGCCCCAGCATTTT
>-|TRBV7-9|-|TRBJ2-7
CASSPADRIYEQYF
TGTGCCAGCAGCCCCGCAGACAGGATCTACGAGCAGTACTTC
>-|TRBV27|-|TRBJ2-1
CASSSQGGTLYNEQFF
TGTGCCAGCAGTTCCCAGGGCGGGACTCTCTACAATGAGCAGTTCTTC
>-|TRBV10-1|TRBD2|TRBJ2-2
CASSESTAGASDTGELFF
TGCGCCAGCAGTGAGTCGACTGCGGGAGCCTCGGACACCGGGGAGCTGTTTTTT
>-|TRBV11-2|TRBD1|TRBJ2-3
CASSFGQGVTDTQYF
TGTGCCAGCAGCTTCGGACAGGGAGTTACAGATACGCAGTATTTT
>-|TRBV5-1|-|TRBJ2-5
CASSLDPGGVQETQYF
TGCGCCAGCAGCTTGGATCCGGGTGGCGTTCAAGAGACCCAGTACTTC